Listed below are T cell receptor beta chains from one sample, sequenced in a study of blood T cell repertoires in COVID-19. Clones were read by immunoSEQ multiplex PCR, and TCRdb kept only the in-frame ones, dropping some. The table records about 180,000 clones, 88% of them present only once. Sequencing input: PBMCs or T cells enriched from blood (not recorded which). The receptors were sampled from a woman aged 18-29 years who had recovered from COVID-19. Both conserved end residues are part of each CDR3. The order of the fields is J gene, clone size, V gene, D gene, CDR3 protein, CDR3 DNA. A D gene is named only where the DNA matches it firmly. Some rows have no size entry. The others give once, few or many, or a class for an expanded clone.

>TRBJ2-7|.|TRBV7-2|TRBD2
CASSANQRGPGGEQYF
TGTGCCAGCAGCGCCAACCAGCGGGGCCCCGGGGGAGAGCAGTACTTC
>TRBJ2-1|.|TRBV11-2|.
CASSPRQSSYNEQFF
TGTGCCAGCAGCCCCAGACAGAGCTCCTACAATGAGCAGTTCTTC
>TRBJ2-7|.|TRBV12-3/TRBV12-4|.
CASSPPAGYEQYF
TGTGCCAGCAGCCCCCCGGCAGGCTACGAGCAGTACTTC
>TRBJ2-5|.|TRBV27|TRBD1
CASSSMDRLLTQYF
TGTGCCAGCAGTTCGATGGACAGGCTCCTGACCCAGTACTTC
>TRBJ2-5|.|TRBV2|TRBD1
CASSGGQGETQYF
TGTGCCAGCAGTGGGGGACAGGGAGAGACCCAGTACTTC
>TRBJ1-2|.|TRBV5-1|.
CASSLGSTGALNYGYTF
TGCGCCAGCAGCTTGGGGTCGACAGGTGCCCTTAACTATGGCTACACCTTC
>TRBJ1-3|once|TRBV7-8|.
CASSPLSGIGGNTIYF
TGTGCCAGCAGCCCCCTGTCGGGGATAGGTGGAAACACCATATATTTT
>TRBJ2-7|.|TRBV28|TRBD1
CASSPDRGREQYF
TGTGCCAGCAGTCCCGACAGGGGGCGTGAGCAGTACTTC
>TRBJ2-1|.|TRBV7-2|TRBD2
CASSLFGAGVRNEQFF
TGTGCCAGCAGCTTATTTGGGGCGGGAGTACGAAATGAGCAGTTCTTC
>TRBJ1-5|.|TRBV10-3|.
CAIREDSYSNQPQHF
TGTGCCATCAGGGAGGACAGTTATAGCAATCAGCCCCAGCATTTT